The clone carrying this T cell receptor (beta chain) was counted between two and nine times. What it binds is unknown. The sample comes from a study of T-cell memory formation after mild COVID-19. Study results and caveats: Cross-reactive memory apparently joined, as some responding clones appeared in pre-infection memory.

TCRdb called the 5' RACE reads again in MiXCR, with one record for every CDR3 protein. This sample has approximately 210,000 distinct CDR3 sequences, with 15% to 20% found just once. The V end was cut by 0 bases, the J end by 6 bases, with 19 bases between. The CDR3 contains 17 residues. Germline CDR1 LGHNA, CDR2 YNFKEQ. J is TRBJ2-3 and V is TRBV4-2; D is tentatively TRBD1 or TRBD2 (6 bases each). The TCR originated in an adult woman who had mild COVID-19 (a few samples of this study predate the infection). Cell type and time point are not known. The sample comprised PBMCs or a T cell subset sorted from them (not recorded which). CDR3 nucleotides: TGTGCCAGCAGCCAAGAAAACGGGGGCGCGGGGCCTGATACGCAGTATTTT. Translated: CASSQENGGAGPDTQYF.